The source of this T cell receptor (beta chain) is a study of blood T cell repertoires in COVID-19 (dated by TCRdb to the early 2020s). As for the study more broadly: The collaborator samples originated in the United States, Italy and Spain and spanned the acute and convalescent phases of COVID-19. Where available, HLA class I and class II types were taken from metadata supplied by the sample provider and were not determined by assay-based typing. The material from the prospective study consisted of cDNA or gDNA derived from T cells, B-cell-depleted T cells, or PBMCs. A freely available public database, intended as a resource for researchers studying the immune response to SARS-CoV-2, is where the repertoires were released. Sample metadata almost always included a de-identified subject ID, COVID-19 status, age in years and sex. The dataset comprised deeply sampled blood TCRbeta repertoires from subjects exposed to, actively infected with, or recovered from COVID-19. The samples were drawn from two sources: the first 160 participants of the ongoing ImmuneRACE study, and 1,000 to 1,500 subjects contributed by 6 global collaborators. What the research found in general, with its limitations: The amount of clinical and demographic metadata varied by source and participant and was provided uncurated.

In the prospective study, participants were about 18 to 95 years old, resided in fewer than 25 geographic areas of the United States, and were enrolled through a virtual design. Cohort assignment in the prospective study relied on participant-reported clinical history from a screening survey and a study questionnaire. ImmuneRACE Cohort 3 recovered participants were defined by two consecutive negative NP/OP PCR tests, healthcare professional clearance, or symptom resolution. Mobile phlebotomists in the prospective study collected whole blood, serum and a nasopharyngeal or oropharyngeal swab from every participant. Additional blood draws and questionnaires over an approximately 2-month period could optionally be provided by prospective study participants. Before DNA extraction, blood samples from the prospective study were shipped at room temperature or frozen. As for this clone: No antigen is known for it. Base qualities are missing; no much larger clone stands one base away.

The germline V gene (reference sequence) sets CDR1 to SGHNT and CDR2 to YYREEE. V sheds 4 bases and J sheds 3 bases, leaving 16 bases between their ends. Including the terminal cysteine and phenylalanine, the CDR3 comprises 15 residues. The sequence is cut down to CDR3 DNA, 45 bases in frame from base 1. TCRbeta CDR3 regions were amplified from genomic DNA by means of the immunoSEQ Assay, a bias-controlled multiplex PCR. From the authors' description of their analysis: The number of nucleated cells in each sample was estimated by amplification of reference gene primers within the assay. To quantify the absolute abundance of each unique TCRbeta CDR3 rearrangement, sequence reads were collapsed and filtered. Productive Simpson clonality was computed per sample as the square root of Simpson's diversity index over productive rearrangements. This is the immuneACCESS table as TCRdb keeps it, with only in-frame sequences that have V and J called. A part of the clones is gone; compared with another copy, unresolved V genes explain less than half, and the rest is unexplained. For V, J and clone size, that table is used; D and trimming come from the DNA. The sample table lists 220,000 or so clones, roughly 89% of them with a count of one. Approximately 6.5% of the sample is held by the ten biggest clonotypes.

The chain employs TRBV5-4 and TRBJ2-5, and the D gene may be TRBD1, 6 bases matching. Specimen: PBMCs or T cells enriched from blood (not recorded which). The receptor's source is a woman in her forties who had recovered from COVID-19. The CDR3 protein: CASSPQGNREETQYF. The DNA reads TGTGCCAGCAGCCCTCAGGGGAATAGGGAAGAGACCCAGTACTTC.